A single sample gave rise to the 8 T cell receptor beta chains below, sequenced in a study of blood T cell repertoires in COVID-19. Profiling relied on immunoSEQ multiplex PCR, and the TCRdb table lists in-frame clones only, not all of them. The sample holds over 250,000 clones, 85% to 90% seen once. The sequencing input was PBMCs or T cells enriched from blood (not recorded which). The receptors shown here come from a woman in her sixties or seventies in a cohort exposed to, infected with or recovered from COVID-19 (not recorded which).

CDR3 protein: CASSLVGTEYSPLHF. The CDR3 region has the DNA TGCGCCAGCAGCTTGGTTGGGACTGAGTATTCACCCCTCCACTTT. The chain is built from TRBV5-1 and TRBJ1-6; maybe TRBD1 (5 bases). Germline lookup yields CDR1 SGHRS and CDR2 YFSETQ. This CDR3 is 15 amino acids long. The V gene lost 0 bases and the J gene lost 8 bases, with 12 bases spanning the gap.

V is TRBV2 and J is TRBJ2-1; 7 bases align to TRBD1. The CDR3 loop spans 13 amino acids. Trimming took 8 bases from V and 5 from J; bases not matched to a gene: 6. Per the germline V gene, CDR1 is SNHLY and CDR2 is FYNNEI. The CDR3 loop is CASGRQGHNEQFF. The CDR3 nucleotides are TGTGCCAGCGGGAGACAGGGACACAATGAGCAGTTCTTC.

The V gene is TRBV18, the J gene TRBJ1-1; 9 nucleotides agree with TRBD1. Unmatched junction bases numbered 8, after V lost 8 bases and J lost 1 base. CDR3 size: 15 residues. Per germline, CDR1 KGHSH and CDR2 LQKENI. The CDR3 coding sequence is TGTGCCAGCCGCCACGGGGGACAGGGGAACACTGAAGCTTTCTTT. It yields the protein CASRHGGQGNTEAFF.

V usage is TRBV6-2 or TRBV6-3 and J usage is TRBJ1-5; a weak D match, TRBD1 (6 bases). Germline V gene lookup returns CDR1 MNHEY and CDR2 SVGEGT. Trimming pared 6 bases from V and 11 bases from J, leaving 20 bases between. There are 14 residues in the CDR3. CDR3 DNA sequence: TGTGCCAGCAGCCCAGCCGGGGTTTCAGGGGCCCAGCATTTT. Protein product: CASSPAGVSGAQHF.

The chain is built from TRBV5-4 and TRBJ1-1; D possibly corresponds to TRBD1 (5 bases). This CDR3 region has 14 residues. Per the germline V gene, CDR1 is SGHNT and CDR2 is YYREEE (reference sequence). V lost 0 bases and J lost 8, with 14 bases in between. The chain's CDR3 is CASSLEGLIVEAFF. As DNA, the CDR3 is TGTGCCAGCAGCTTGGAGGGGTTGATTGTGGAAGCTTTCTTT. Full variable domain (rest looked up from reference TRBV5-4 and TRBJ1-1): ETGVTQSPTHLIKTRGQQVTLRCSSQSGHNTVSWYQQALGQGPQFIFQYYREEENGRGNFPPRFSGLQFPNYSSELNVNALELDDSALYLCASSLEGLIVEAFFGQGTRLTVV.

The chain employs TRBV28 and TRBJ2-3; D is possibly TRBD2 (6 bases). The germline V gene encodes CDR1 MDHEN and CDR2 SYDVKM. V lost 6 bases to trimming and J lost 2 bases, with 12 bases between them. There are 14 residues in the CDR3. CDR3 coding DNA: TGTGCCAGCAGGCGACGGGAGCCCACAGATACGCAGTATTTT. It is translated as CASRRREPTDTQYF.

V gene TRBV28 combines with J gene TRBJ2-7, with 8 bases that match TRBD2. Trimming cost V 10 bases and J 2 bases; bases outside gene matches: 16. Per germline, CDR1 MDHEN and CDR2 SYDVKM. There are 16 residues in the CDR3. The chain's CDR3 is CATQRAVLAATYEQYF. The CDR3 DNA reads as TGTGCCACCCAACGTGCCGTACTAGCGGCAACCTACGAGCAGTACTTC.

V gene TRBV7-3 combines with J gene TRBJ2-6; 9 bases agree with TRBD1. Losses at the gene ends were 4 bases for V and 0 bases for J; bases not matched to a gene: 10. The germline CDR1 and CDR2 sequences are SGHTA and FQGTGA. The CDR3 runs to 19 residues. CDR3 protein: CASSSLQGQGHSGANVLTF. The CDR3 bases are TGTGCCAGCAGCTCCCTCCAGGGACAGGGACACTCTGGGGCCAACGTCCTGACTTTC.